The source of this T cell receptor (beta chain) is a study of molecular identifiers for immune sequencing clone quantification. Germline V gene lookup returns CDR1 SEHNR and CDR2 FQNEAQ (reference sequence). V shed 5 bases and J shed 2 bases, with 24 bases lying between them. The CDR3 runs to 18 residues. At least ten counts were recorded for this clonotype. TCRdb analysed the PCR reads with MiXCR anew, one entry per CDR3 protein. The table includes over 85,000 distinct CDR3 sequences, around 25% detected once. Input material: naive CD8+ T cells from blood, with Jurkat cell RNA spiked in. The subset is: FACS-sorted CD8+CD4-CCR7+CD45RA+ naive T cells. The TCR was taken from a human donor in good health. Some libraries in this study had Jurkat cell RNA spiked in. The V and J genes are TRBV7-9 and TRBJ2-5; D ambiguous. DNA for the CDR3: TGTGCCAGCAGCCATCGTCCCCAAAGCTGGCCCTTTCAAGAGACCCAGTACTTC. Protein sequence: CASSHRPQSWPFQETQYF.